The next 9 T cell receptor beta chains were all read from a single sample in a study of T-cell reconstitution after alpha-beta-depleted transplantation in children (dated by TCRdb to 2015 to 2016). Libraries were constructed by PCR. TCRdb names Illumina HiSeq 2500 as the instrument used. Molecular barcoding was employed in the preparation of TCR libraries, with unique molecular identifiers being used to normalize TCRbeta repertoire quantification. The public reads were quality trimmed at Q25 with fastp and then assembled into clones with MiXCR by TCRdb, keeping productive beta chains. When rows share a CDR3 protein, they turn into one entry using the most common DNA and genes. This sample comprises approximately 240,000 distinct CDR3 sequences, approximately 10% of them detected only once. Approximately 6.2% of the sample is held by the ten biggest clonotypes. This sample comprised PBMCs from the stem cell graft donor, obtained from the stem cell graft. The receptors come from a human donor who donated a stem cell graft to a child with acute lymphoblastic leukemia.

At least ten counts were recorded for this clonotype. V and J are TRBV4-2 and TRBJ2-7; possibly TRBD2 for D (6 bases). Trimming left V 4 bases short and J 3 bases short, with 10 bases between. The CDR3 covers 13 residues. From germline, CDR1 is LGHNA and CDR2 YNFKEQ. CDR3 in amino acids: CASSRDSSYEQYF. CDR3 nucleotide sequence: TGTGCCAGCAGCCGGGACTCCAGCTACGAGCAGTACTTC.

This clonotype was recorded many times. The chain links TRBV10-3 to TRBJ2-1, with TRBD2 identical over 8 bases. The CDR3 is 15 residues long. J was trimmed by 4 bases and V by 3 bases; bases with no gene match: 5. Germline V gene sequence: CDR1 ENHRY, CDR2 SYGVKD. The CDR3 sequence is CAISEGSGAYNEQFF. As DNA, the CDR3 is TGTGCCATCAGTGAAGGTAGCGGGGCGTACAATGAGCAGTTCTTC.

Many counts were recorded for this clonotype. The J gene is TRBJ2-2, the V gene TRBV20-1; either TRBD1 or TRBD2 may supply D (5 bases each). V was pared by 5 bases and J by 3 bases, with 16 bases between. This CDR3 region has 15 residues. The germline V gene encodes CDR1 DFQATT and CDR2 SNEGSKA (reference sequence). DNA for the CDR3: TGCAGTGCTCTCCGGGACCTGGGGGACACCGGGGAGCTGTTTTTT. Translating gives CSALRDLGDTGELFF.

This clonotype was counted ten times or more. The chain carries TRBV7-9 and TRBJ2-7; D gene uncertain. In germline, CDR1 is SEHNR, CDR2 FQNEAQ (reference sequence). The CDR3 extends over 11 amino acids. Trimming removed 6 bases at V and 5 bases at J, with 8 bases between. This CDR3 is CASSGRDEQYF. The CDR3, as DNA: TGTGCCAGCAGTGGACGGGACGAGCAGTACTTC.

This clonotype has ten or more counts. This sequence joins TRBV10-3 and TRBJ1-2; 7 nucleotides agree with TRBD1. Germline CDR1 and CDR2: ENHRY and SYGVKD. Trimming at V came to 3 bases and at J to 4 bases, leaving 11 bases not matched to a gene. The CDR3 has 16 residues. CDR3 nucleotides: TGTGCCATCAGTGAAGATCAAGCCGGGACAGCCTATGGCTACACCTTC. It encodes CAISEDQAGTAYGYTF.

The chain links TRBV20-1 to TRBJ2-7; no reliable D call. This CDR3 comprises 12 residues. Germline-derived CDR1 and CDR2 are DFQATT and SNEGSKA (reference sequence). V lost 5 bases and J 3 bases, leaving 11 bases between the germline ends. CDR3 sequence (DNA): TGCAGTGCTGATTACGACAACTACGAGCAGTACTTC. This sequence encodes CSADYDNYEQYF.

There are many counts of this clonotype. The chain recombines TRBV12-3 or TRBV12-4 with TRBJ1-2, with D uncertain. CDR3 length: 13 amino acids. V lost 4 bases and J 4 bases, leaving 10 bases between the germline ends. CDR3 in DNA: TGTGCCAGCAGTTCCCCTCTACTCTATGGCTACACCTTC. This sequence encodes CASSSPLLYGYTF.

This clonotype was seen a handful of times. CDR3 DNA: TGTGCCTGGAGTGTCCCAGTGATCAATCAGCCCCAGCATTTT. Translated, it gives CAWSVPVINQPQHF. The chain recombines TRBV30 with TRBJ1-5; D not certain. The CDR3 consists of 14 residues. Trimming took off 0 bases at V and 3 bases at J, with 9 bases between the two ends. Germline V gene lookup returns CDR1 GTSNPN and CDR2 SVGIG (reference sequence).

This clonotype was recorded at least ten times. The J gene is TRBJ1-6, the V gene TRBV10-2; D is uncertain. V gave up 1 base and J gave up 7 bases, with 2 bases separating them. Germline V gene data show CDR1 as WSHSY and CDR2 as SAAADI. The CDR3 covers 12 residues. CDR3 in DNA: TGCGCCAGCAGTGAGTTGAATTCACCCCTCCACTTT. Protein: CASSELNSPLHF.